This TCR beta chain was found in a study of early T cells in non-severe SARS-CoV-2 infection. Background on the study: Sequencing used unsorted whole-blood bulk RNA, so chains lack pairing. General study results and limits: Private and CD4 specificities were missed by VDJdb matching, skewed to anti-spike CD8.

The library protocol tagged individual cDNA molecules with unique molecular identifiers. TCRdb recomputed calls from the 5' RACE reads with MiXCR, one row per CDR3 protein. The sample includes some 54,000 distinct CDR3 sequences, approximately 11% of them seen just once. This CDR3 region has 14 residues. Trimming stripped 4 bases from V and 4 bases from J, with 14 bases between. Germline CDR1 SGHNT, CDR2 YYREEE (reference sequence). This clonotype was counted only a few times. Its antigen is as yet unknown. A read error may be the cause here, since a much bigger clone is one base away. Sequenced sample: whole blood. The V gene is TRBV5-4, the J gene TRBJ1-1; D is undetermined. This clonotype was sampled from an adult who was a healthcare worker with PCR-confirmed SARS-CoV-2 infection or an uninfected control (not recorded which). CDR3 in amino acids: CASSNQARGTEAFF. CDR3 DNA sequence: TGTGCCAGCAGCAATCAGGCACGAGGCACTGAAGCTTTCTTT.